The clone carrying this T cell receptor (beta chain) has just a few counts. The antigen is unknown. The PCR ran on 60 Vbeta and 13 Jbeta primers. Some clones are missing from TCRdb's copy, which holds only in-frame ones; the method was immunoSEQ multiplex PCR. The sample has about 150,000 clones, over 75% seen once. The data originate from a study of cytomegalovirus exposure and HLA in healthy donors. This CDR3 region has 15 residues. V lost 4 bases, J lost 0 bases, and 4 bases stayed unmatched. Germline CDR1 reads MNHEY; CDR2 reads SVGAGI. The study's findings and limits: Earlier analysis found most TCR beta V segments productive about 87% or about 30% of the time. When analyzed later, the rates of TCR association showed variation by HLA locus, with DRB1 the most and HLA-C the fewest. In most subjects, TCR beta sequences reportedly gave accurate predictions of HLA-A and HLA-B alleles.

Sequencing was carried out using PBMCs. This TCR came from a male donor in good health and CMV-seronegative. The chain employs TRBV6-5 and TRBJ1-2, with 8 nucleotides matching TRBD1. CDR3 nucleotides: TGTGCCAGCAGTTCACCGGGACAGGCTAACTATGGCTACACCTTC. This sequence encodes CASSSPGQANYGYTF.